Listed below are T cell receptor beta chains from one sample, sequenced in a study of blood T cell repertoires in COVID-19. Sequencing used immunoSEQ multiplex PCR; TCRdb keeps in-frame clones, though not all of them. Here the sample spans about 45,000 clones, 80% to 90% being singletons. Sequenced: peripheral blood. The receptors stem from a human donor in a cohort sampled during active COVID-19. Each CDR3 is given with its conserved first and last residue. D genes are given only for firm matches.

V gene	D gene	CDR3 protein
TRBV5-1	-	CASSLMGRDTQYF
TRBV7-8	-	CASSLPRQPQPNYGYTF
TRBV19	-	CASSEVGGRYNEQFF
TRBV12-3/TRBV12-4	-	CASSLSSGDIQYF
TRBV5-6	TRBD1	CASRPGTGKSSTEAFF
TRBV27	-	CASSLRGSPLHF
TRBV7-3	TRBD2	CASSTGLAGGPDTQYF
TRBV5-1	TRBD1	CASSSTDRGDGYTF
TRBV15	-	CATSRDPGSYEQYF
TRBV7-3	TRBD2	CASSSSPGGGEFF
TRBV3-1/TRBV3-2	TRBD1	CASSQGQGHGYTF
TRBV24-1	-	CATSGGGYPQFF
TRBV7-8	TRBD1	CASSRRGQMNTEAFF
TRBV7-2	-	CASSLALGANTEAFF
TRBV5-1	TRBD1	CASSSQGAQGYTF